Reported below is one T cell receptor (beta chain). Its matching antigen is unknown. The same CDR3 is also encoded by other DNA sequences in this sample. The CDR3 has 16 residues. V lost 3 bases, J lost 4 bases, and 5 bases stayed unmatched. Germline V lookup: CDR1 SGHTA, CDR2 FQGNSA. The sample originates from a study of beta chain features in type 1 diabetes. Reverse transcription of all isolated RNA meant that expressed TCRB transcripts were sequenced. Measured with immunoSEQ multiplex PCR; TCRdb has only the in-frame clones, and not every one. The sample has under 130,000 clones, approximately 30% seen once. Study-wide results and limits: At VDJ recombination sites, type 1 diabetes patients had fewer insertions and more deleted nucleotides. Sequencing of cDNA might inflate the share of cells that strongly express TCR. All four CD4+ subsets from Type 1 diabetes patients carried moderately but significantly shorter TCRB CDR3s. It was not settled here whether HLA type affects TCRB rearrangement.

This TCR came from a young woman with type 1 diabetes. The source material was central memory CD4+ T cells from blood. The chain uses TRBV7-2 and TRBJ2-3; 12 bases are a match to TRBD2. The CDR3: CASSFLAGGRADTQYF. DNA for the CDR3: TGTGCCAGCAGCTTTCTAGCGGGAGGGCGTGCAGATACGCAGTATTTT.